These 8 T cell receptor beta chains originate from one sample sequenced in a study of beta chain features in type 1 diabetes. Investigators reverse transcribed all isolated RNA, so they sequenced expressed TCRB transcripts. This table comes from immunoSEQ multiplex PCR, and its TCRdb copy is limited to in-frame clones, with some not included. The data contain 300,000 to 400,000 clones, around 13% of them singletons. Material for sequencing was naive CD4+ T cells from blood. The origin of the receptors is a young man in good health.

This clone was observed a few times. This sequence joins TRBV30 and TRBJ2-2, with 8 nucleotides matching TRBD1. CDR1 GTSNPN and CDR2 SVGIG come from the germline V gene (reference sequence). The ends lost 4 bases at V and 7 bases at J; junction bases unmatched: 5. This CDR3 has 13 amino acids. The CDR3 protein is CAWTDRAVGELFF. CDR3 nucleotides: TGTGCCTGGACGGACAGGGCGGTCGGGGAGCTGTTTTTT.

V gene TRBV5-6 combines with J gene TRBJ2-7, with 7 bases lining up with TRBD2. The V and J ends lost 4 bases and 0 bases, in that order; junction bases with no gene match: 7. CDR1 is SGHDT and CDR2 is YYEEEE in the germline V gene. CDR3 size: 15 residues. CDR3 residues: CASSRRLATSYEQYF. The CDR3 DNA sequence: TGTGCCAGCAGCCGAAGACTAGCAACCTCCTACGAGCAGTACTTC.

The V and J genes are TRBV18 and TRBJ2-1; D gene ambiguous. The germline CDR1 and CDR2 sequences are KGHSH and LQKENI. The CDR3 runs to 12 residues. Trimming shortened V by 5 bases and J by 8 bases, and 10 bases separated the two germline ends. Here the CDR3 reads CASSTERDEQFF. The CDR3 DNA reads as TGTGCCAGCTCAACTGAGCGAGATGAGCAGTTCTTC.

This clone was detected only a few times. DNA for the CDR3: TGCGCCAGCAGCCAAGAACCCGTAGTCGGCACCGGGGAGCTGTTTTTT. The encoded protein is CASSQEPVVGTGELFF. The gene calls are TRBV4-3 and TRBJ2-2; D unresolved. Germline assignment: CDR1 LGHNA and CDR2 YSLEER. The germline V and J ends were trimmed by 0 bases and 4 bases, with 12 bases remaining between them. This CDR3 comprises 16 residues.

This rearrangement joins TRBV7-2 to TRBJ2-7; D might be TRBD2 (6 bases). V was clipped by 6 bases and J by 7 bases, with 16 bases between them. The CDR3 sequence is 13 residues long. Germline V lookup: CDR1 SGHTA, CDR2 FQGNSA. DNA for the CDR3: TGTGCCAGCAGGTCAGGGACTTCGGGGGAGCAGTACTTC. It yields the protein CASRSGTSGEQYF.

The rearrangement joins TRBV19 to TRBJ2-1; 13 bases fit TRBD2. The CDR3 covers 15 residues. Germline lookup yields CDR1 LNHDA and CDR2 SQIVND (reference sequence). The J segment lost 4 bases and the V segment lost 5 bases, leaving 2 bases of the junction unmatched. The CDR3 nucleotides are TGTGCCAGTAGTCCACTAGCGGGAGGGTACAATGAGCAGTTCTTC. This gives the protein CASSPLAGGYNEQFF.

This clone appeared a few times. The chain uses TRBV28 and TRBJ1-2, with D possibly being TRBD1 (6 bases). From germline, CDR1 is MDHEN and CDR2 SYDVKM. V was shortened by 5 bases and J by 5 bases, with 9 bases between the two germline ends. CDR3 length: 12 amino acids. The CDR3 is CASSEQGYGYTF. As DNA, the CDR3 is TGTGCCAGCAGTGAACAGGGATATGGCTACACCTTC.

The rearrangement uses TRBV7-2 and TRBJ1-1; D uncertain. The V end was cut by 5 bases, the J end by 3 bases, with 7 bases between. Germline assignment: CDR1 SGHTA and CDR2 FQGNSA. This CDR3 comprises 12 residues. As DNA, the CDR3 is TGTGCCAGCAGCCCTAGATACACTGAAGCTTTCTTT. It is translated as CASSPRYTEAFF. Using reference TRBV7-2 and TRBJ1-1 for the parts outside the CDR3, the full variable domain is GAGVSQSPSNKVTEKGKDVELRCDPISGHTALYWYRQSLGQGLEFLIYFQGNSAPDKSGLPSDRFSAERTGGSVSTLTIQRTQQEDSAVYLCASSPRYTEAFFGQGTRLTVV.